Each of the 22 T cell receptor beta chains below was sequenced from the same sample in a study of shared clonotypes between healthy human individuals. The protocol was immunoSEQ multiplex PCR, while the TCRdb copy is restricted to in-frame clones and leaves out a portion. The sample holds roughly 640,000 clones, approximately 79% seen once. Sequenced input: memory CD4+ T cells sorted from blood. Subset described: CD45RA-negative fraction. The source is a woman under 40 in good health.

The V and J genes are TRBV28 and TRBJ1-4; possibly TRBD1 for D (5 bases). From germline, CDR1 is MDHEN and CDR2 SYDVKM. The V end lost 2 bases, the J end lost 8 bases, and 9 bases lay between the germline ends. This CDR3 comprises 13 residues. CDR3 nucleotides: TGTGCCAGCAGTTTACAGGAGGGGGAAAAACTGTTTTTT. Amino acids: CASSLQEGEKLFF.

V and J are TRBV9 and TRBJ2-5, with D possibly being TRBD1 or TRBD2 (5 bases each). V was shortened by 4 bases and J by 5 bases, with 24 bases between the two germline ends. From germline, CDR1 is SGDLS and CDR2 YYNGEE. This CDR3 region has 17 residues. This CDR3 is CASSPRTLTGSGETQYF. CDR3 nucleotide sequence: TGTGCCAGCAGCCCCCGGACACTGACCGGCTCGGGGGAGACCCAGTACTTC.

This clone was counted only a few times. The CDR3 nucleotides read TGTGCCAGCAGAATAACTCAGCTGGGGAACACTGAAGCTTTCTTT. Amino acid sequence: CASRITQLGNTEAFF. The J gene is TRBJ1-1, the V gene TRBV28; D gene uncertain. This CDR3 spans 15 amino acids. V gave up 6 bases and J gave up 1 base, with 15 bases separating them. Germline loops: CDR1 MDHEN, CDR2 SYDVKM.

This clone was seen once. The chain is built from TRBV30 and TRBJ1-4; D is unclear. CDR1 GTSNPN and CDR2 SVGIG come from the germline V gene (reference sequence). CDR3 size: 13 residues. The V end was cut by 4 bases, the J end by 4 bases, with 10 bases between. Here the CDR3 DNA reads TGTGCCTGGATGCTCGGGGTTAATGAAAAACTGTTTTTT. Its protein is CAWMLGVNEKLFF.

The chain is built from TRBV4-2 and TRBJ2-1; D not certain. This CDR3 is built from 16 residues. V lost 4 bases and J 3 bases, leaving 16 bases between the germline ends. CDR1 and CDR2 (germline): LGHNA, YNFKEQ. The CDR3 DNA is TGTGCCAGCAGCCTAGTCGCGGATGCGGTCTACAATGAGCAGTTCTTC. Encoded protein: CASSLVADAVYNEQFF.

V gene TRBV28 combines with J gene TRBJ2-1; possible D gene TRBD2, 6 bases. Germline V gives CDR1 MDHEN, CDR2 SYDVKM. The CDR3 consists of 13 residues. The ends were cut back, 6 bases at V and 0 bases at J, with 6 bases in the middle. For the CDR3, the DNA is TGTGCCAGCAGGGAGGGCTCCTACAATGAGCAGTTCTTC. Amino acid sequence: CASREGSYNEQFF.

The rearrangement uses TRBV29-1 and TRBJ2-1; D may be TRBD1 (6 bases). Germline CDR1 and CDR2: SQVTM and ANQGSEA. Trimming took 6 bases from V and 8 from J, leaving 11 bases between them. The CDR3 contains 11 residues. The CDR3 region has the DNA TGCAGCGTCGCCAGGGGTCATGAGCAGTTCTTC. This translates into CSVARGHEQFF.

In regard to this clone: Other nucleotide sequences from this sample produce the same CDR3. This sequence joins TRBV5-1 and TRBJ2-7; D remains ambiguous. The CDR3 covers 13 residues. V gave up 0 bases and J gave up 5 bases, with 9 bases separating them. Germline V gene lookup returns CDR1 SGHRS and CDR2 YFSETQ. The CDR3 here is CASSLGYRDEQYF. DNA of the CDR3: TGCGCCAGCAGCTTGGGGTATAGGGACGAGCAGTACTTC.

The chain has TRBV11-2 and TRBJ2-7; perhaps D is TRBD1 or TRBD2 (5 bases each). CDR3 size: 16 residues. Looked up from germline, CDR1 is SGHAT and CDR2 is FQNNGV. V dropped 3 bases and J dropped 9 bases, with 24 bases sitting between them. CDR3 in DNA: TGTGCCAGCAGCTTCGACTGGGAGTCCAAAAAGAGGGGGCAGTACTTC. Its translation is CASSFDWESKKRGQYF.

This rearrangement joins TRBV2 to TRBJ1-2; no clear D gene. V was trimmed by 2 bases and J by 4 bases, leaving 5 bases between them. Germline CDR1 is SNHLY and CDR2 is FYNNEI. This CDR3 is 12 amino acids long. The CDR3 loop is CASSETPYGYTF. The DNA of the CDR3 is TGTGCCAGCAGTGAAACCCCCTATGGCTACACCTTC.

This chain links TRBV7-8 with TRBJ1-5, with D perhaps matching TRBD1 (6 bases). In germline, CDR1 is SGHVS, CDR2 FQNEAQ. Trimming left V 1 base short and J 6 bases short, with 10 bases between. The CDR3 loop spans 14 amino acids. The DNA for the CDR3 is TGTGCCAGCAGCTTAGGGGGGGCGAGTCAGCCCCAGCATTTT. This gives the protein CASSLGGASQPQHF.

The V gene is TRBV5-1, the J gene TRBJ1-1; 10 bases are a match to TRBD1. V lost 4 bases to trimming and J lost 4 bases; unmatched junction nucleotides: 7. This CDR3 region has 15 residues. Germline CDR1 is SGHRS and CDR2 is YFSETQ. CDR3 coding DNA: TGCGCCAGCAGCCCGACTCGGACAGGGGGCACTGAAGCTTTCTTT. This encodes CASSPTRTGGTEAFF.

This clone has just a few counts. The gene calls are TRBV6-5 and TRBJ2-7; weak D call: TRBD2 (6 bases). The CDR3 covers 12 residues. Trimming left V 7 bases short and J 6 bases short, with 13 bases between. Germline V gene data show CDR1 as MNHEY and CDR2 as SVGAGI. Here the CDR3 reads CASTIGSSEQYF. CDR3 DNA: TGTGCCAGCACCATCGGGAGTAGCGAGCAGTACTTC.

In this sample, this clone turned up a few times. The same CDR3 is also encoded by other DNA sequences in this sample. The chain joins TRBV6-5 to TRBJ2-2; D is possibly TRBD2 (6 bases). Trimming pared 9 bases from V and 1 base from J, leaving 12 bases between. There are 14 residues in the CDR3. Looked up from germline, CDR1 is MNHEY and CDR2 is SVGAGI. In DNA, the CDR3 is TGTGCCAGTTCCCTGGGAGGGAACACCGGGGAGCTGTTTTTT. It codes for CASSLGGNTGELFF.

V is TRBV5-1 and J is TRBJ2-7, with 10 bases identical to TRBD1. CDR1 is SGHRS and CDR2 is YFSETQ in the germline V gene. J was trimmed by 4 bases and V by 4 bases; bases with no gene match: 8. The CDR3 runs to 15 residues. In DNA, the CDR3 is TGCGCCAGCAGCCCTCGACAGGGGGCTTCGTACGAGCAGTACTTC. Encoded protein: CASSPRQGASYEQYF.

The chain is built from TRBV6-6 and TRBJ1-2; a possible D gene is TRBD1 (5 bases). The CDR3 spans 13 residues. The V end was cut by 2 bases, the J end by 8 bases, with 12 bases between. CDR1 and CDR2 (germline): MNHNY, SVGAGI (reference sequence). The CDR3 sequence is CASSYGGESGYTF. In DNA, the CDR3 is TGTGCCAGCAGTTACGGGGGGGAGAGCGGCTACACCTTC.

The chain links TRBV7-9 to TRBJ2-3; TRBD2 matches 10 bases. Unmatched junction bases numbered 8, after V lost 4 bases and J lost 4 bases. Germline V gene lookup returns CDR1 SEHNR and CDR2 FQNEAQ (reference sequence). The CDR3 has 16 residues. CDR3 nucleotide sequence: TGTGCCAGCAGCTCCCGTCTAGCGGGAGCGTCAGATACGCAGTATTTT. Protein sequence: CASSSRLAGASDTQYF.

The gene calls are TRBV5-4 and TRBJ2-7, with a weak D call TRBD2 (6 bases). CDR3 length equals 15 residues. V lost 0 bases and J 3 bases, leaving 13 bases between the germline ends. CDR1 is SGHNT, CDR2 YYREEE, per germline (reference sequence). Here the CDR3 DNA reads TGTGCCAGCAGCTTGGATGGGGACTCGAACTACGAGCAGTACTTC. Its protein is CASSLDGDSNYEQYF.

The rearrangement links TRBV6-4 to TRBJ2-3; maybe TRBD2 (6 bases). The CDR3 extends over 14 amino acids. Per germline, CDR1 MRHNA and CDR2 SNTAGT. V lost 5 bases, J lost 4 bases, and 13 bases lay in between. The chain's CDR3 is CASSQLAGADTQYF. CDR3 sequence (DNA): TGTGCCAGCAGTCAACTAGCCGGTGCAGATACGCAGTATTTT.

Regarding this clone: At the DNA level, this CDR3 is encoded by other sequences in the same sample as well. V is TRBV18 and J is TRBJ1-2; 8 bases fit TRBD1. Germline values: CDR1 KGHSH, CDR2 LQKENI. V shed 4 bases and J 8 bases; nucleotides not matched to a gene: 6. The CDR3 is made up of 13 amino acids. The DNA for the CDR3 is TGTGCCAGCTCACGACAGGGGACAGAAGGCTACACCTTC. The encoded protein is CASSRQGTEGYTF. Complete variable domain (other parts from reference TRBV18 and TRBJ1-2): NAGVMQNPRHLVRRRGQEARLRCSPMKGHSHVYWYRQLPEEGLKFMVYLQKENIIDESGMPKERFSAEFPKEGPSILRIQQVVRGDSAAYFCASSRQGTEGYTFGSGTRLTVV.

This chain links TRBV9 with TRBJ2-1; unclear D gene. The CDR3 runs to 16 residues. Trimming pared 0 bases from V and 5 bases from J, leaving 15 bases between. The germline V gene encodes CDR1 SGDLS and CDR2 YYNGEE. The CDR3 protein is CASSVAPNGNNNEQFF. DNA of the CDR3: TGTGCCAGCAGCGTAGCCCCAAACGGTAACAACAATGAGCAGTTCTTC.

The CDR3 DNA sequence: TGTGCCACTTACAATGAGCAGTTCTTC. Translation gives CATYNEQFF. The J gene is TRBJ2-1, the V gene TRBV2; D is unclear. The CDR3 loop spans 9 amino acids. Per germline, CDR1 SNHLY and CDR2 FYNNEI. Between the trimmed V and J ends, which lost 10 bases and 4 bases, there was a span of 2 bases.